Listed here is a single T cell receptor beta chain. Trimming left V 0 bases short and J 9 bases short, with 14 bases between. Looked up from germline, CDR1 is MNHEY and CDR2 is SVGAGI. The CDR3 totals 15 residues. This entry is derived from a study of blood T cell repertoires in COVID-19. Study-level information: T cells, B-cell-depleted T cells, or PBMCs supplied cDNA or gDNA.

Original processing notes: The authors estimated nucleated cell counts from reference gene primer amplification. Using immunoSEQ multiplex PCR, the repertoire was profiled, and TCRdb retains in-frame clones only, with some absent. Clonal size and the V and J genes are those of that table, whereas D and trimming came from the DNA. The repertoire holds 85,000 to 110,000 clones, with about 85% as singletons. The sample consisted of peripheral blood. The V call is TRBV6-5, the J call TRBJ2-2; D might be TRBD2 (5 bases). The receptor was derived from a man between 50 and 59 years old in a cohort sampled during active COVID-19. CDR3 region: CASSYSSGGSWELFF. In DNA form, the CDR3 reads TGTGCCAGCAGTTACTCGAGTGGTGGGAGCTGGGAGCTGTTTTTT.